This is a list of T cell receptor beta chains from one sample in a study of cytomegalovirus exposure and HLA in healthy donors. TCRdb's copy holds only in-frame clones and misses some; the assay was immunoSEQ multiplex PCR. The repertoire holds approximately 100,000 clones, with 60% to 80% as singletons. The specimen sequenced was PBMCs. The receptor source for this set is a woman in her 40s in good health and CMV-seronegative. CDR3s include the opening cysteine and the closing phenylalanine or tryptophan. The D gene is left open where the match is weak. Size is omitted from some rows. Given values are once, few, many or a class for expanded clones.

v_gene	abundance	j_gene	d_gene	CDR3nt	CDR3aa
TRBV2	.	TRBJ1-6	.	TGTGCCAGCGGGGGACAAAGGTCACCCCTCCACTTT	CASGGQRSPLHF
TRBV4-2	.	TRBJ1-1	TRBD1	TGTGCCAGCAGCACCTATGGGACAGGGTCTGAAGCTTTCTTT	CASSTYGTGSEAFF
TRBV19	.	TRBJ1-1	.	TGTGCCAGTAGTATAGATGTAGGGGTGGACACTGAAGCTTTCTTT	CASSIDVGVDTEAFF
TRBV5-8	.	TRBJ1-4	.	TGTGCCAGCAGCATGCAGGGCGGCGGTGAAAAACTGTTTTTT	CASSMQGGGEKLFF
TRBV5-4	.	TRBJ1-3	.	TGTGCCAGCAGCTTGGGCGGCAGGACTAGGTCTGGAAACACCATATATTTT	CASSLGGRTRSGNTIYF
TRBV12-5	.	TRBJ1-1	TRBD1	TGTGCTAGTGGTTTGGTATTAGGACAGGTCGACGCTGAAGCTTTCTTT	CASGLVLGQVDAEAFF
TRBV25-1	.	TRBJ1-5	.	TGTGCCAGCAGTGACTTGACATGGCATCAGCCCCAGCATTTT	CASSDLTWHQPQHF
TRBV7-2	.	TRBJ2-6	.	TGTGCCAGCCAAGAGGGGGTTGGGGCCAACGTCCTGACTTTC	CASQEGVGANVLTF
TRBV18	.	TRBJ1-1	TRBD1	TGTGCCAGCTCAGGGGGACAGGTGAGCACTGAAGCTTTCTTT	CASSGGQVSTEAFF
TRBV6-4	few	TRBJ2-1	.	TGTGCCAGCAGTGATTCTAGCGTGAGCTCCTACAATGAGCAGTTCTTC	CASSDSSVSSYNEQFF
TRBV19	.	TRBJ1-1	.	TGTGCCAGTAGTCCCCTCCGACGGAGTGATGAAGCTTTCTTT	CASSPLRRSDEAFF
TRBV18	.	TRBJ2-7	.	TGTGCCAGCTCACCACCTATAGGGGGAGATGGTGACGAGCAGTACTTC	CASSPPIGGDGDEQYF
TRBV2	.	TRBJ2-2	TRBD2	TGTGCCAGCAGTGAACCGGGACTATCGAACACCGGGGAGCTGTTTTTT	CASSEPGLSNTGELFF
TRBV9	.	TRBJ2-3	.	TGTGCCAGCAGCGAAAGACAGGTTGTAGATACGCAGTATTTT	CASSERQVVDTQYF
TRBV18	.	TRBJ2-7	.	TGTGCCAGCTCACCTAACCAGGCACACGGGCAGTACTTC	CASSPNQAHGQYF
TRBV7-3	.	TRBJ2-2	.	TGTGCCAGCAGCAAGTGGGCCACCGGGGAGCTGTTTTTT	CASSKWATGELFF
TRBV19	.	TRBJ2-7	.	TGTGCCAGTAGCTTGTCCGGGACTCTCTACGAGCAGTACTTC	CASSLSGTLYEQYF
TRBV19	.	TRBJ1-1	.	TGTGCCAGCCTAGGGGGCACTGAAGCTTTCTTT	CASLGGTEAFF
TRBV30	.	TRBJ1-1	.	TGTGCCTGGAGTGTAGGTGGGGGGTACACTGAAGCTTTCTTT	CAWSVGGGYTEAFF
TRBV7-2	.	TRBJ1-3	.	TGTGCCAGCAGCACAACAGGGATCTCTGGAAACACCATATATTTT	CASSTTGISGNTIYF
TRBV7-2	.	TRBJ1-2	.	TGTGCCAGCAGCCTCGCCCGGACGGGATCCTATGGCTACACCTTC	CASSLARTGSYGYTF
TRBV5-1	.	TRBJ1-4	.	TGCGCCAGCAGCGCGAGCCACGGCGGGGGGGAAAAACTGTTTTTT	CASSASHGGGEKLFF
TRBV6-6	.	TRBJ1-5	.	TGTGCCAGCAGTTCCCCCGGCGGGTTAAGCAATCAGCCCCAGCATTTT	CASSSPGGLSNQPQHF
TRBV7-7	.	TRBJ2-2	.	TGTGCTAGCAGCTTATTGGGCGAGAACACCGGGGAGCTGTTTTTT	CASSLLGENTGELFF
TRBV20-1	.	TRBJ2-7	.	TGCAGTGCTGAGGACTACGAGCAGTACTTC	CSAEDYEQYF
TRBV6-5	.	TRBJ2-5	.	TGTGCCAGCAGTTACGGGGGGGCAGGAGAGACCCAGTACTTC	CASSYGGAGETQYF
TRBV9	.	TRBJ2-1	TRBD2	TGTGCCAGCAGCGCCACTAGCGGGGGCCCCAATGAGCAGTTCTTC	CASSATSGGPNEQFF
TRBV4-1	few	TRBJ1-1	.	TGCGCCAGCAGCCAAGGGTTGTCGGGAGCTTTCTTT	CASSQGLSGAFF
TRBV6-1	.	TRBJ1-5	.	TGTGCCAGCAACAGGGACCATCAGCCCCAGCATTTT	CASNRDHQPQHF
TRBV5-5	.	TRBJ1-5	.	TGTGCCAGCAGCTTGGGTCGACAGGGCAATCAGCCCCAGCATTTT	CASSLGRQGNQPQHF